The rows below give T cell receptor beta chains drawn from one sample of a study of blood T cell repertoires in COVID-19. Repertoires were generated with immunoSEQ multiplex PCR, while TCRdb's copy carries only in-frame clones and drops some. The sample holds more than 45,000 clones; about 90% are singletons and the top ten take under 8.5%. The sequenced sample was peripheral blood. Source of these receptors: a man aged 65 to 85 with active COVID-19. CDR3s include the opening cysteine and the closing phenylalanine or tryptophan. The order of the fields is V gene, J gene, D gene, clone size, CDR3 protein, CDR3 DNA. The D gene is left open where the match is weak. Not every row has a clone size; where given, it reads once, few, many or a size class.

>TRBV5-1|TRBJ2-5|-|-
CASNSNQETQYF
TGCGCCAGCAACTCAAACCAAGAGACCCAGTACTTC
>TRBV5-1|TRBJ2-7|-|-
CASSPLTGNSYEQYF
TGCGCCAGCAGCCCACTGACTGGCAACTCCTACGAGCAGTACTTC
>TRBV28|TRBJ2-7|-|-
CASSFPGRYEQYF
TGTGCCAGCAGTTTTCCAGGGCGCTACGAGCAGTACTTC
>TRBV9|TRBJ2-3|TRBD2|-
CASSVSGGPRPDTDTQYF
TGTGCCAGCAGCGTTAGCGGGGGGCCGCGACCGGACACAGATACGCAGTATTTT
>TRBV18|TRBJ1-2|TRBD1|-
CASSPLLPGQTRNNYGYTF
TGTGCCAGCTCACCTCTTCTTCCGGGACAGACCCGTAATAACTATGGCTACACCTTC
>TRBV7-9|TRBJ1-4|TRBD1|-
CASSFTIGGQGRGEKLFF
TGTGCCAGCAGCTTCACTATTGGAGGACAGGGTCGGGGCGAAAAACTGTTTTTT
>TRBV19|TRBJ2-2|-|-
CASSISAGVTGELFF
TGTGCCAGTAGTATATCGGCAGGGGTCACCGGGGAGCTGTTTTTT
>TRBV28|TRBJ2-7|-|few
CASSLYYEQYF
TGTGCCAGCAGTTTGTACTACGAGCAGTACTTC
>TRBV2|TRBJ2-3|TRBD2|-
CASSGQRGRGTDTQYF
TGTGCCAGCAGTGGTCAGCGGGGCCGGGGCACAGATACGCAGTATTTT
>TRBV20-1|TRBJ1-1|-|-
CSYPGNTEAFF
TGCAGTTATCCAGGGAACACTGAAGCTTTCTTT
>TRBV10-2|TRBJ2-2|TRBD2|-
CASSETSGGAGELFF
TGCGCCAGCAGTGAGACTAGCGGGGGGGCCGGGGAGCTGTTTTTT
>TRBV2|TRBJ1-5|-|-
CASSVTGNSNQPQHF
TGTGCCAGCAGTGTTACAGGGAATAGCAATCAGCCCCAGCATTTT
>TRBV9|TRBJ1-2|TRBD1|-
CASSAGTGYGYTF
TGTGCCAGCAGCGCAGGGACAGGGTATGGCTACACCTTC
>TRBV25-1|TRBJ1-2|-|-
CASKQGSYGYTF
TGTGCCAGCAAACAGGGCAGCTATGGCTACACCTTC
>TRBV18|TRBJ2-5|-|-
CASSPRTVPEGTQYF
TGTGCCAGCTCCCCTCGGACTGTTCCGGAAGGGACCCAGTACTTC
>TRBV4-1|TRBJ1-2|TRBD1|-
CASSPTGSDGYTF
TGCGCCAGCAGCCCGACAGGGTCGGATGGCTACACCTTC